The rows below give T cell receptor beta chains drawn from one sample of a study of regulatory T cells in long-lasting Graves disease. TCRdb processed the multiplex PCR reads anew with MiXCR; each CDR3 protein has one entry. The repertoire holds 500,000 to 800,000 distinct CDR3 sequences, with around 30% as singletons. Sequences were derived from peripheral blood mononuclear cells (PBMCs), sampled when the disease was refractory, from a patient treated with antithyroid drugs. Receptors originate from a female donor with Graves disease. Each CDR3 is given with its conserved first and last residue. Not all rows give a size; the values are once, few, many and, for expanded clones, a class.

-,TRBJ1-2,TRBV30,CAWSVQGEWYGYTF
-,TRBJ1-1,TRBV11-3,CASGQDRGLPAFF
-,TRBJ1-5,TRBV6-1,CASSEYVRRNQPQHF
-,TRBJ1-1,TRBV20-1,CSARVDWTGRNTEAFF
few,TRBJ1-5,TRBV30,CAWSVVQGTGPQHF
-,TRBJ1-5,TRBV7-9,CASSSDSWDNQPQHF
many,TRBJ2-5,TRBV7-7,CASSLAQGGQETQYF
-,TRBJ1-1,TRBV19,CASSIVQGSLPMNTEAFF
-,TRBJ1-2,TRBV28,CASTPGGGANYGYTF
many,TRBJ1-1,TRBV11-2,CASSPRILVNTEAFF
few,TRBJ1-1,TRBV15,CATSSNMNTEAFF
-,TRBJ2-7,TRBV3-1,CASSQVAGFFYEQYF
-,TRBJ1-1,TRBV6-1,CASSQGTGSRNTEAFF
few,TRBJ1-5,TRBV20-1,CSATRDGPHQPQHF
many,TRBJ1-5,TRBV2,CASSVRSSNQPQHF
few,TRBJ1-6,TRBV6-2/TRBV6-3,CASSYKIPGQANNSPLHF
few,TRBJ2-2,TRBV12-5,CASGPEAGENTGELFF
few,TRBJ1-1,TRBV18,CASSTGGWGTEAFF
-,TRBJ2-2,TRBV12-3/TRBV12-4,CASSRLAAATGELFF
many,TRBJ2-5,TRBV20-1,CSARDGVVLAGLETQYF
-,TRBJ2-5,TRBV30,CAWSVCSLGSQETQYF
few,TRBJ1-6,TRBV6-1,CASSPRGGGTSPLHF
many,TRBJ1-2,TRBV28,CASSETDFYGYTF
-,TRBJ2-1,TRBV5-1,CASSPGLARQSSYNEQFF
-,TRBJ1-1,TRBV7-9,CASSSRGAGSEAFF
-,TRBJ1-1,TRBV30,CAWGQLNTEAFF
few,TRBJ2-2,TRBV11-1,CASSSLGQANTGELFF
many,TRBJ1-5,TRBV30,CAWNGQINQPQHF
many,TRBJ1-5,TRBV2,CASSEEGGLRQPQHF
many,TRBJ2-7,TRBV6-2/TRBV6-3,CASSYTGTWTYEQYF
many,TRBJ1-1,TRBV5-1,CASSLVTGRNTEAFF
many,TRBJ1-6,TRBV6-1,CASMGRPSRNSPLHF
-,TRBJ1-5,TRBV3-1,CASSPSLGGRNQPQHF
few,TRBJ1-2,TRBV28,CASTEGRGPRYGYTF
many,TRBJ1-5,TRBV19,CASNVLQGRGNQPQHF
-,TRBJ2-7,TRBV6-5,CASSYGQGIPYEQYF
-,TRBJ2-1,TRBV10-3,CAIGRRDRVGNEQFF
few,TRBJ2-7,TRBV28,CASSFHGSSYEQYF
-,TRBJ1-1,TRBV2,CAGAGQEYTEAFF
few,TRBJ1-5,TRBV20-1,CSAADRGSNQPQHF